These T cell receptor beta chains were read from a single sample in a study of identical twins' blood T cells. TCRdb re-called the 5' RACE reads through MiXCR, storing one row per CDR3 protein. The table shows 400,000 or so distinct CDR3 sequences, with roughly 28% occurring only once. Sequenced sample: PBMCs. The receptors were gathered from a woman aged 18 to 55 in good health. Each CDR3 is given with its conserved first and last residue. Fields, in order: D gene, J gene, clone size, V gene, CDR3 DNA, CDR3 protein. D genes are given only for firm matches. Not all rows give a size; the values are once, few, many and, for expanded clones, a class.

NA | TRBJ2-2 | NA | TRBV10-3 | TGTGCCATCAGTGATTCGGGAGAAACCGGGGAGCTGTTTTTT | CAISDSGETGELFF
TRBD1 | TRBJ1-5 | NA | TRBV20-1 | TGCAGTGCTCGTACAGGGGGCAATCAGCCCCAGCATTTT | CSARTGGNQPQHF
NA | TRBJ1-6 | NA | TRBV20-1 | TGCAGTGCTAGAGATGGGGATTCACCCCTCCACTTT | CSARDGDSPLHF
NA | TRBJ2-1 | many | TRBV21-1 | TGTGCCAGACTGATGGGGGTGGCCTACAATGAGCAGTTCTTC | CARLMGVAYNEQFF
NA | TRBJ2-2 | NA | TRBV18 | TGTGCCAGCTCACCGTACTCGGGCCTCACCGGGGAGCTGTTTTTT | CASSPYSGLTGELFF
NA | TRBJ2-7 | NA | TRBV11-2 | TGTGCCAGCAGCTTAGGACCGGGCTCCTACGAGCAGTACTTC | CASSLGPGSYEQYF
NA | TRBJ2-5 | NA | TRBV20-1 | TGCAGTGCTAGAGATCGGGTCCAGCAAGAGACCCATTACTTC | CSARDRVQQETHYF
TRBD2 | TRBJ2-4 | few | TRBV20-1 | TGCAGTGCTAGAGAGGCGGGGGTAGCCAAAAACATTCAGTACTTC | CSAREAGVAKNIQYF
TRBD1 | TRBJ1-1 | NA | TRBV2 | TGTGCCAGCAGCGCAAGAGACAGGGCGCCTTTCTTT | CASSARDRAPFF
NA | TRBJ2-3 | NA | TRBV18 | TGTGCCAGCTCACCACTCAGGGATAGCACAGATACGCAGTATTTT | CASSPLRDSTDTQYF
NA | TRBJ1-1 | many | TRBV19 | TGTGCCAGTAGTATAGGGCAGTTGAACACTGAAGCTTTCTTT | CASSIGQLNTEAFF
NA | TRBJ1-4 | NA | TRBV29-1 | TGCAGCGTTGAAGGCAGCCCCAATGAAAAACTGTTTTTT | CSVEGSPNEKLFF
TRBD2 | TRBJ2-1 | NA | TRBV29-1 | TGCAACGTTGGGAATCCCACTAGCGGGGGGTTTTCAGGGAATGAGCAGTTCTTC | CNVGNPTSGGFSGNEQFF
NA | TRBJ2-2 | many | TRBV3-1 | TGTGCCAGCAGCCACGCCGGGGAGCTGTTTTTT | CASSHAGELFF
NA | TRBJ2-4 | NA | TRBV14 | TGTGCCAGCAGCCAAGCGTGGGAGTGGAACATTCAGTACTTC | CASSQAWEWNIQYF
NA | TRBJ2-2 | NA | TRBV9 | TGTGCCAGCAGCGTAGGTTCGGGGAACACCGGGGAGCTGTTTTTT | CASSVGSGNTGELFF
TRBD1 | TRBJ1-3 | NA | TRBV12-3/TRBV12-4 | TGTGCCAGCAGGCTACAGGGGAATCCCGGAAACACCATATATTTT | CASRLQGNPGNTIYF
TRBD1 | TRBJ2-1 | NA | TRBV29-1 | TGCAGCGTCTGGGACAGGCCCGGAGGTGGTGAGCAGTTCTTC | CSVWDRPGGGEQFF
TRBD1 | TRBJ1-4 | NA | TRBV6-2/TRBV6-3 | TGTGCCAGCAGTTCCGAAGGGGGCCGGAGCGAACTGTTTTTT | CASSSEGGRSELFF
NA | TRBJ1-3 | NA | TRBV20-1 | TGCAGTGCTAGATCTTTCGGCGGGTGGACTGGAAACACCATATATTTT | CSARSFGGWTGNTIYF
TRBD2 | TRBJ2-1 | NA | TRBV10-3 | TGTGCCATCCGTCAAGCGGGGGGGCTAGATGAGCAGTTCTTC | CAIRQAGGLDEQFF
TRBD2 | TRBJ2-1 | NA | TRBV19 | TGTGCCAGTAGTATAGCGCTAGCGGGAGAGCAGTTCTTC | CASSIALAGEQFF
TRBD1 | TRBJ1-2 | NA | TRBV27 | TGTGCCAGCAGACACGGACAGGGGGCTGGCTACACCTTC | CASRHGQGAGYTF
TRBD1 | TRBJ1-5 | NA | TRBV27 | TGTGCCACCGGTGACAGGGGAGGCAATCAGCCCCAGCATTTT | CATGDRGGNQPQHF
NA | TRBJ2-2 | NA | TRBV5-1 | TGCGCCAGCAGCTTGTACGGGTCTGGCACCGGGGAGCTGTTTTTT | CASSLYGSGTGELFF
NA | TRBJ1-1 | few | TRBV29-1 | TGCAGCGTTGGCCTACCGAACACTGAAGCTTTCTTT | CSVGLPNTEAFF
NA | TRBJ2-3 | NA | TRBV5-1 | TGCACCAGCCGACTTGGGACAGATACGCAGTATTTT | CTSRLGTDTQYF
NA | TRBJ1-1 | few | TRBV6-5 | TGTGCCAGCAGCCGGGACGGCAGAAACACTGAAGCTTTCTTT | CASSRDGRNTEAFF
NA | TRBJ1-1 | NA | TRBV29-1 | TGCAGCGTTGTTCGGCAGGGCCCTAACACTGAAGCTTTCTTT | CSVVRQGPNTEAFF
TRBD1 | TRBJ2-3 | many | TRBV20-1 | TGCAGTGCAATTACAGGGGGCACAGATACGCAGTATTTT | CSAITGGTDTQYF
TRBD2 | TRBJ2-3 | NA | TRBV9 | TGTGCCAGCAGCGTAGGACGGGGGGGCACAGATACGCAGTATTTT | CASSVGRGGTDTQYF
NA | TRBJ1-6 | many | TRBV27 | TGTGCCAGCAGTACAGGAAATAATTCACCCCTCCACTTT | CASSTGNNSPLHF
NA | TRBJ1-1 | NA | TRBV20-1 | TGCAGTGCTAGGGACAGATTGAAGGGAGGCACTGAAGCTTTCTTT | CSARDRLKGGTEAFF
TRBD2 | TRBJ2-2 | few | TRBV20-1 | TGCAGTGCTAGAGATTATAGCGGGAGGACCGGGGAGCTGTTTTTT | CSARDYSGRTGELFF
TRBD2 | TRBJ2-7 | few | TRBV4-2 | TGTGCCAGCAGCCAAGGTTCCGGGGGGGCTTCCTACGAGCAGTACTTC | CASSQGSGGASYEQYF
TRBD2 | TRBJ2-1 | NA | TRBV20-1 | TGCAGTGCTAGTCTAGCGGACTACAATGAGCAGTTCTTC | CSASLADYNEQFF
TRBD1 | TRBJ1-5 | NA | TRBV5-6 | TGTGCCAGCAGCCTCCGCAGGGGGATCCAGCATTTT | CASSLRRGIQHF
TRBD1 | TRBJ1-1 | NA | TRBV20-1 | TGCAGTGCTGCAGGGGGGCACACTGAAGCTTTCTTT | CSAAGGHTEAFF
NA | TRBJ1-1 | NA | TRBV5-1 | TGCGCCAGCAGCTTGATCGGTTTTGAAGCTTTCTTT | CASSLIGFEAFF
NA | TRBJ2-6 | few | TRBV10-3 | TGTGCCATCAGTGAGTCAGGGTCTGGGGCCAACGTCCTGACTTTC | CAISESGSGANVLTF
NA | TRBJ2-7 | NA | TRBV7-9 | TGTGCCAGCAGCTTAAAGGGGATCTCCTACGAGCAGTACTTC | CASSLKGISYEQYF
NA | TRBJ2-4 | NA | TRBV20-1 | TGCAGTGCTAGAAACGGGGAAGGAGCCAAAAACATTCAGTACTTC | CSARNGEGAKNIQYF
NA | TRBJ1-5 | NA | TRBV19 | TGTGCCAGTGAAGGGGAGGGTAGTCAGCCCCAGCATTTT | CASEGEGSQPQHF
NA | TRBJ2-3 | few | TRBV9 | TGTGCCAGCAGCGTCTCTTTAGCGGCAGATACGCAGTATTTT | CASSVSLAADTQYF
TRBD1 | TRBJ1-2 | NA | TRBV6-6 | TGTGCCAGCAGTTACGGACAGGGGGCAAACTATGGCTACACCTTC | CASSYGQGANYGYTF
TRBD1 | TRBJ1-1 | NA | TRBV13 | TGTACCAGCAGCTTAAGCGACAGGGACACTGAAGCTTTCTTT | CTSSLSDRDTEAFF
TRBD1 | TRBJ1-2 | NA | TRBV18 | TGTGCCAGCTCGTCAACGGGACAGGATATCAGCTACACCTTC | CASSSTGQDISYTF
NA | TRBJ2-3 | NA | TRBV27 | TGTGCCAGCAAATCAGGGGTCACAGATACGCAGTATTTT | CASKSGVTDTQYF
NA | TRBJ1-1 | many | TRBV6-5 | TGTGCCAGCAGTTATGCGGGTGGGGGCACTGAAGCTTTCTTT | CASSYAGGGTEAFF
NA | TRBJ1-1 | NA | TRBV2 | TGTGCCAGCAGGGTCGAGGGGAACACTGAAGCTTTCTTT | CASRVEGNTEAFF
NA | TRBJ1-6 | NA | TRBV7-6 | TGTGCCAGCAACACGACGACGGGTTCACCCCTCCACTTT | CASNTTTGSPLHF